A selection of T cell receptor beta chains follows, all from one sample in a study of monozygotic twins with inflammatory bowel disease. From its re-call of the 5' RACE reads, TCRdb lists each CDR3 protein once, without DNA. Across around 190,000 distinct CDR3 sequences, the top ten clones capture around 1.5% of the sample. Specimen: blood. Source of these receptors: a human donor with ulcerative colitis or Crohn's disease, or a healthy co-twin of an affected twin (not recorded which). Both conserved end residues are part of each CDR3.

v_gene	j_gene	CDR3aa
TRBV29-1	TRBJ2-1	CSVDRYNEQFF
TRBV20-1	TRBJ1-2	CSAYHRVYGYTF
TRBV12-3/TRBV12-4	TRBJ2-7	CASSPRTGSSYEQYF
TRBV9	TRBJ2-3	CASSVRLLDTQYF
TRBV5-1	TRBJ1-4	CASSLGSSTNEKLFF
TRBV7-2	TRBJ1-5	CASSLFPGPTSNQPQHF
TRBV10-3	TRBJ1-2	CATIKGDQGGYTF
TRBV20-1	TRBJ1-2	CSARGRDYGYTF
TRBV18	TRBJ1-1	CASSQLQGKTEAFF
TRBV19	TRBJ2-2	CASSPGLFDTGELFF
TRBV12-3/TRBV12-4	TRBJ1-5	CASSSLLEPQHF
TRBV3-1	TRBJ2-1	CASSRGSSYNEQFF
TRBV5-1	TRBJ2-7	CASSLSPGQGYEQYF
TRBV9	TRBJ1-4	CASSAQGSNEKLFF
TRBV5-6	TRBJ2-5	CASSRGLAGSETQYF
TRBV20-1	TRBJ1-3	CSASPGNTIYF
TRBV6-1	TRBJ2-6	CASREISGANVLTF
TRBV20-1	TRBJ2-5	CSAHPVQGGETQYF
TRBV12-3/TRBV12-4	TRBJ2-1	CASSSYNEQFF
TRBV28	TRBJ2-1	CASTSGREQFF
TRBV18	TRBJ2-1	CASSPDTYEQFF
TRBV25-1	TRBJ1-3	CASSRTSGNTIYF
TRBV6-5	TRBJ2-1	CASSYGGQLNEQFF
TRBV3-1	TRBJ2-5	CASSQNSGGETQYF
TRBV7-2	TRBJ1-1	CASSWNPTGVGTEAFF
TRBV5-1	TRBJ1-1	CATSLIVWGNTEAFF
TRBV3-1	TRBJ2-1	CASSQVFRGRGNEQFF
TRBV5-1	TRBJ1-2	CASSLVVGGQYGYTF
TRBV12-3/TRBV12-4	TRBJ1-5	CASSSQQGAYQPQHF
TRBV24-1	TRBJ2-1	CATSDSGTSDFDEQFF
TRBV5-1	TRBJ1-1	CASSLLTGGMNTEAFF
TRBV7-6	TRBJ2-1	CASSLGTRTLYNEQFF
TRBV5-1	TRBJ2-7	CASSLAARAREQYF
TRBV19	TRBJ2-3	CASSTQAGADTQYF
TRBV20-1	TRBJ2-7	CSAQQGGENSYEQYF
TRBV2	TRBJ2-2	CASGGQGKTGELFF
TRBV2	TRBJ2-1	CASSEGTDEQFF